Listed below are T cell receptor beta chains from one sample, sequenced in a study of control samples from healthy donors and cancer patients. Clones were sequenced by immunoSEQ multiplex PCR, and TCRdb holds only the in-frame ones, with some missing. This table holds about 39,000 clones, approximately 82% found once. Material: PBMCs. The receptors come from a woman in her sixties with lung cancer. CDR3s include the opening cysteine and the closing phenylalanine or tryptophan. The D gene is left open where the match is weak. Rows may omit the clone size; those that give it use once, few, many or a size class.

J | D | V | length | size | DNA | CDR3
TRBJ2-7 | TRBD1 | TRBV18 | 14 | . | TGTGCCAGCTCACCAAGGGACAGGGTCTACGAGCAGTACTTC | CASSPRDRVYEQYF
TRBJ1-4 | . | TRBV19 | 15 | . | TGTGCCAGTAGTCGGGGCGGCTCAACTAATGAAAAACTGTTTTTT | CASSRGGSTNEKLFF
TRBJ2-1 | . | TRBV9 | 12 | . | TGTGCCAGCAGCGTATCGCGGACCGAGCAGTTCTTC | CASSVSRTEQFF
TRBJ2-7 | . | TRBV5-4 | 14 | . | TGTGCCAGCAGCCCTGGGTCCGGAGGGTACGAGCAGTACTTC | CASSPGSGGYEQYF
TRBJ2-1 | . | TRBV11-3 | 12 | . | TGTGCCAGCAGCTTAGGGGACAATGAGCAGTTCTTC | CASSLGDNEQFF
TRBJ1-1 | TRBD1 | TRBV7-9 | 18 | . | TGTGCCAGCAGCTTAGTGGGACAGGGGGCGTTGAAAAACACTGAAGCTTTCTTT | CASSLVGQGALKNTEAFF
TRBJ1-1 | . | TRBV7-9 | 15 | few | TGTGCCAGCAGCTTTTTTAGTGGGGGGGACACTGAAGCTTTCTTT | CASSFFSGGDTEAFF
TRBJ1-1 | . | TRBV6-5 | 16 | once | TGTGCCAGCAGTTATCTCGGGGGGGCCTCTCGCACTGAAGCTTTCTTT | CASSYLGGASRTEAFF
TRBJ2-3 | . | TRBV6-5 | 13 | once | TGTGCCAGCGCAGGGTCCTCCACAGATACGCAGTATTTT | CASAGSSTDTQYF
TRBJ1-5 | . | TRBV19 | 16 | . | TGTGCCAGTAGCCACGGGCAAGGGGTTAGCAATCAGCCCCAGCATTTT | CASSHGQGVSNQPQHF
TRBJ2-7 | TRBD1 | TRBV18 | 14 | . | TGTGCCAGCTCCGGCGGGGACAGGGGCTACGAGCAGTACTTC | CASSGGDRGYEQYF
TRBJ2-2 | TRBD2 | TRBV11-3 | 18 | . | TGTGCCAGCAGCTTAGATCAAGGCGGGAGCCGTTTCACCGGGGAGCTGTTTTTT | CASSLDQGGSRFTGELFF
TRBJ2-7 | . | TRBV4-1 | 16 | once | TGCGCCAGCAGCCTACGGGGGGGGACAGGGATCTACGAGCAGTACTTC | CASSLRGGTGIYEQYF
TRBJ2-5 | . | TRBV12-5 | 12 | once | TGTGCTAGTGCCCCCGGAGGGGAGACCCAGTACTTC | CASAPGGETQYF
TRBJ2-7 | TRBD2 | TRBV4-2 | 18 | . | TGTGCCAGCAGCCAAGATCTAGGGGGTGGTAGCGGGACCTACGAGCAGTACTTC | CASSQDLGGGSGTYEQYF
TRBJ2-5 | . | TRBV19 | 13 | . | TGTGCCAGTAGTCGGCAGCCCCAAGAGACCCAGTACTTC | CASSRQPQETQYF
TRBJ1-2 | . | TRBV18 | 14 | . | TGTGCCAGCTCACCTTACGCCGACCGAGGGGGCTACACCTTC | CASSPYADRGGYTF
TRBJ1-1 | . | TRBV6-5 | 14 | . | TGTGCCAGCAGTTATTCTGTCGGACTGGCTGAAGCTTTCTTT | CASSYSVGLAEAFF
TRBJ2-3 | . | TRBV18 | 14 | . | TGTGCCAGCTCCTTACGGCCCGGGCTAGATACGCAGTATTTT | CASSLRPGLDTQYF
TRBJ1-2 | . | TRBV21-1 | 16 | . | TGTGCCAGCAGCATGAGGGGAGGGCCCCCTAACTATGGCTACACCTTC | CASSMRGGPPNYGYTF
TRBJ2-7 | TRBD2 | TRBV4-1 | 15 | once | TGCGCCAGCAGCCTGACTAGCGGGATCTCCTACGAGCAGTACTTC | CASSLTSGISYEQYF
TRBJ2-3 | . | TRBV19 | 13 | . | TGTGCCAGTGACTCACGAGTTGGGGATACGCAGTATTTT | CASDSRVGDTQYF
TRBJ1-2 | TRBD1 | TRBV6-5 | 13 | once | TGTGCCAGCACCGGGACAGCCAACTATGGCTACACCTTC | CASTGTANYGYTF
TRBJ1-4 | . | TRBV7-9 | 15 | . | TGTGCCACCCCCTCTGATGGTACAGTTAATGAAAAACTGTTTTTT | CATPSDGTVNEKLFF
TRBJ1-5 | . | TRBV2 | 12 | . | TGTGCCAGCAGTGAAGCGGGTCAGCCCCAGCATTTT | CASSEAGQPQHF
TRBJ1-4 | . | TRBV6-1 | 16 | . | TGTGCCAGCAGTGAAGCGGTGGATGCAACTAATGAAAAACTGTTTTTT | CASSEAVDATNEKLFF
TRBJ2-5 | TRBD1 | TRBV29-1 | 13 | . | TGCAGCGCTTCGACAGGGGGCGGGGAGACCCAGTACTTC | CSASTGGGETQYF
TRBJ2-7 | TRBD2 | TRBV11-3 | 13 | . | TGTGCCAGCAGCGCCGGGACTAACTACGAGCAGTACTTC | CASSAGTNYEQYF
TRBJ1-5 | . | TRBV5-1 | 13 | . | TGCGCCAGCCGTGACACTGAAAATCAGCCCCAGCATTTT | CASRDTENQPQHF
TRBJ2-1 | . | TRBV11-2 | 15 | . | TGTGCCAGCAGATCTAGCGAGACCTTTAACAATGAGCAGTTCTTC | CASRSSETFNNEQFF
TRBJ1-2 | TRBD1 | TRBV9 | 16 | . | TGTGCCAGCAGCGCCGGAGACAGGGGGGGGAACTATGGCTACACCTTC | CASSAGDRGGNYGYTF
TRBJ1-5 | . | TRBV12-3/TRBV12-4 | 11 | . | TGTGCCAGCAGTTCCTTCCCGCCCCAGCATTTT | CASSSFPPQHF
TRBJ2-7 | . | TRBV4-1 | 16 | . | TGCGCCAGCAGCCAAGACGGCTACAGGAATCTCCACGAGCAGTACTTC | CASSQDGYRNLHEQYF
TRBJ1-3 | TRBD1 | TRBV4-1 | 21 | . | TGCGCCAGCAGCCAAGGCCTGGGACAGGCCGGGGGGAAGAGCTCTGGAAACACCATATATTTT | CASSQGLGQAGGKSSGNTIYF
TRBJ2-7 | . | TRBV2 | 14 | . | TGTGCCAGCTGCGAACTTCGAACCACCAACGAGCAGTACTTC | CASCELRTTNEQYF
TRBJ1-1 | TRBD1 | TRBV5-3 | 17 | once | TGTGCCAGAAGCATTGGACCCCCGACAGGGTTGAACACTGAAGCTTTCTTT | CARSIGPPTGLNTEAFF
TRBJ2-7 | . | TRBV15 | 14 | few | TGTGCCACCAGCAGAGCTGGCAGGGGCTACGAGCAGTACTTC | CATSRAGRGYEQYF
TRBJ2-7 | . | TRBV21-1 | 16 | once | TGTGCCAGCAGCAAAATAAGGACAGGGTGCTCGCACGAGCAGTACTTC | CASSKIRTGCSHEQYF
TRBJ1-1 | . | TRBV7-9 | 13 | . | TGTGCCAGCAGGGGCATGGACAGCACTGAAGCTTTCTTT | CASRGMDSTEAFF
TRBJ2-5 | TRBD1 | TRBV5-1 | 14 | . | TGCGCCAGCAGCCTAGGACAGGGCCAAGAGACCCAGTACTTC | CASSLGQGQETQYF
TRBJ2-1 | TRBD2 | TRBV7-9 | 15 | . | TGTGCCAGCGACCTTAGCGGGAGGGCCTCGCGTGAGCAGTTCTTC | CASDLSGRASREQFF
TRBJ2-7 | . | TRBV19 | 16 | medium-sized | TGTGCCAGTAGTATAAGCACCGGGGGGCCAACCTACGAGCAGTACTTC | CASSISTGGPTYEQYF
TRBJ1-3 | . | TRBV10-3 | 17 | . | TGTGCCATCAGTGCAGGACAGCGTGCTATCTTGGGAAACACCATATATTTT | CAISAGQRAILGNTIYF
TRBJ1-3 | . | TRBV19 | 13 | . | TGTGCCAGTAGCAGGGAGCATGGAAACACCATATATTTT | CASSREHGNTIYF
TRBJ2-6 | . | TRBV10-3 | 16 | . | TGTGCCATGACCCAGGGACCCGGCTCTGGGGCCAACGTCCTGACTTTC | CAMTQGPGSGANVLTF
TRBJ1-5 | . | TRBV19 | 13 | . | TGTGCCAGTAGTATCTCCGATCATCAGCCCCAGCATTTT | CASSISDHQPQHF
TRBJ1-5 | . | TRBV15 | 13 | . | TGTGCCACCAGCTCTCAGGGTTTGCAGCCCCAGCATTTT | CATSSQGLQPQHF
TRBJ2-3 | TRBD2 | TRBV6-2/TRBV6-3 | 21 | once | TGTGCCAGCAGTTACTGGGGGACTAGCGGGAGAAAAGGAGGAGGCACAGATACGCAGTATTTT | CASSYWGTSGRKGGGTDTQYF
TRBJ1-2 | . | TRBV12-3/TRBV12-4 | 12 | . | TGTGCCAGCAGCCCGGGGAACTATGGCTACACCTTC | CASSPGNYGYTF
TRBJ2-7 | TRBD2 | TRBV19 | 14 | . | TGTGCCGTCCGGGCTAGCGGGATGACCTACGAGCAGTACTTC | CAVRASGMTYEQYF
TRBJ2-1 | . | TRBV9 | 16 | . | TGTGCCAGCAGCGTAGAGGAACAACGGGTTTACAATGAGCAGTTCTTC | CASSVEEQRVYNEQFF
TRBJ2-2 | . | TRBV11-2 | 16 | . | TGTGCCAGCAGCTTACGTAAACGGCTGAACACCGGGGAGCTGTTTTTT | CASSLRKRLNTGELFF
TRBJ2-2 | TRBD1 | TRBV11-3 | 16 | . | TGTGCCAGCAGCTTAACTTCTCGCAGGGGGATCGGGGAGCTGTTTTTT | CASSLTSRRGIGELFF
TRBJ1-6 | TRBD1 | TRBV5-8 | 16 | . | TGTGCCAGCATGATACAGGGGAGCTCCTATAATTCACCCCTCCACTTT | CASMIQGSSYNSPLHF
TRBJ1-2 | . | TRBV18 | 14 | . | TGTGCCAGCTCACCACCGGAGAATATTGTTAATTGCACCTTC | CASSPPENIVNCTF
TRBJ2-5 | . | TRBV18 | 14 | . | TGTGCCAGCTCACTCTCGGGAAGTAAAGAGACCCAGTACTTC | CASSLSGSKETQYF
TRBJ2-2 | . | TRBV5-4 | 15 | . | TGTGCCAGCAGCGACGAGGGACAGCGGGCCGGGGAGCTGTTTTTT | CASSDEGQRAGELFF
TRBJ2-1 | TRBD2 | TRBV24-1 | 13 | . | TGTGCCACCGGACTAGCGGGGGCCAGTGAGCAGTTCTTC | CATGLAGASEQFF